This passage covers 7 T cell receptor beta chains from one sample sequenced in a study of identical twins. TCRdb passed the 5' RACE reads through MiXCR, listing each CDR3 protein once. The sample carries about 220,000 distinct CDR3 sequences, 6.5% recorded once. The sample also formed part of further work on T cells expressing NK-cell markers.

The sequenced sample was CD8+ T cells sorted from blood. These receptors were taken from a woman between 18 and 30 years old in good health.

There are many counts of this clonotype. The chain employs TRBV10-3 and TRBJ1-1; D uncertain. This CDR3 spans 14 amino acids. Germline-derived CDR1 and CDR2 are ENHRY and SYGVKD. V shed 7 bases and J shed 2 bases, with 14 bases lying between them. The CDR3 here is CAIKGGSRNTEAFF. CDR3 DNA: TGTGCCATCAAAGGTGGGTCCCGTAACACTGAAGCTTTCTTT.

Relative to its sample, this clonotype is large. V is TRBV7-9 and J is TRBJ1-3; unclear D gene. This CDR3 has 15 residues. Trimming cost V 1 base and J 3 bases, with 10 bases left between them. Germline V gene sequence: CDR1 SEHNR, CDR2 FQNEAQ (reference sequence). The CDR3 sequence is CASSLEKGRGNTIYF. The CDR3 DNA follows: TGTGCCAGCAGCTTAGAAAAGGGCCGTGGAAACACCATATATTTT.

This clonotype has ten or more counts. The rearrangement joins TRBV11-2 to TRBJ2-3; TRBD2 matches 8 bases. V shed 4 bases and J 4 bases; nucleotides not matched to a gene: 10. Germline CDR1 reads SGHAT; CDR2 reads FQNNGV. The CDR3 has 16 residues. The CDR3: CASSSPGLANADTQYF. The CDR3 nucleotides are TGTGCCAGCAGCTCTCCCGGACTAGCTAACGCAGATACGCAGTATTTT.

This clonotype was counted between two and nine times. The chain links TRBV6-1 to TRBJ2-1, with TRBD2 matching 11 bases. The CDR3 length is 14 residues. Germline assignment: CDR1 MNHNS and CDR2 SASEGT. V gave up 6 bases and J gave up 9 bases; unmatched junction bases: 7. CDR3 protein: CASRVAGGRSEQFF. In DNA, the CDR3 is TGTGCCAGCAGGGTAGCGGGAGGGAGAAGTGAGCAGTTCTTC.

A few counts support this clonotype. Given a much more abundant clone one base away, this may be a read error. V gene TRBV7-9 combines with J gene TRBJ2-7; D is unclear. V was clipped by 8 bases and J by 3 bases, with 5 bases between them. The CDR3 runs to 10 residues. Germline V gene data show CDR1 as SEHNR and CDR2 as FQNEAQ (reference sequence). The CDR3 DNA sequence: TGTGCCAGCGCTAACTACGAGCAGTACTTC. Translation gives CASANYEQYF.

This clonotype was counted a few times. Here the CDR3 reads CASSEGRPQHF. Here the CDR3 DNA reads TGTGCCAGCAGTGAGGGCCGGCCCCAGCATTTT. The V gene is TRBV6-1, the J gene TRBJ1-5, with unresolved D. Germline loops: CDR1 MNHNS, CDR2 SASEGT. V lost 3 bases and J 9 bases, leaving 6 bases between the germline ends. CDR3 length: 11 amino acids.

This clonotype was recorded a few times. This chain uses TRBV20-1 with TRBJ1-2; D is unresolved. Germline V gene data show CDR1 as DFQATT and CDR2 as SNEGSKA (reference sequence). The CDR3 has 11 amino acids. Trimming pared 5 bases from V and 8 bases from J, leaving 12 bases between. CDR3 protein: CSASPEGGYTF. Written as DNA, the CDR3 is TGCAGTGCTTCCCCAGAAGGGGGCTACACCTTC.